This T cell receptor (beta chain) derives from a study of blood T cell repertoires in COVID-19. Study summary: Acute and convalescent COVID-19 specimens originated in the United States, Italy and Spain. In each case, the material was cDNA or gDNA derived from T cells, B-cell-depleted T cells, or PBMCs.

Seattle participants joined during active infection and were tracked over time. Per the germline V gene, CDR1 is SNHLY and CDR2 is FYNNEI. Trimming cost V 7 bases and J 4 bases; bases outside gene matches: 8. The CDR3 contains 15 residues. In the authors' workflow: Researchers report that nucleated cell counts were estimated from reference gene primer amplification. This table comes from immunoSEQ multiplex PCR, and its TCRdb copy is limited to in-frame clones, with some not included. V and J calls and clone size follow that table, whereas D and trimming were derived from the DNA. The data show over 250,000 clones, with roughly 84% seen just once and roughly 1.5% held by the top ten.

The chain has TRBV2 and TRBJ2-3, with 10 positions matching TRBD2. This clonotype originated in a human donor with COVID-19, enrolled during active disease. The donor label of this sample is uncertain. Sequencing used peripheral blood. CDR3 nucleotide sequence: TGTGCCAGCATGGAGCGGGAGGGCGGGGCAGATACGCAGTATTTT. This sequence encodes CASMEREGGADTQYF.